A selection of T cell receptor beta chains follows, all from one sample in a study of hypomethylating agent response in myelodysplastic syndrome. The protocol was immunoSEQ multiplex PCR, while the TCRdb copy is restricted to in-frame clones and leaves out a portion. The table has more than 3,500 clones, about 81% seen once; the top ten hold around 14%. Material: bone marrow, obtained before or after starting hypomethylating agent treatment for myelodysplastic syndrome (not recorded which). The receptors here all came from a human donor with myelodysplastic syndrome. Each CDR3 is given with its conserved first and last residue. Clone size is given for some rows only: seen once, a few or many times, or a class if the clone is expanded.

>-|TRBV10-3|TRBJ2-1|16
CAISVGRGGGGNEQFF
>-|TRBV30|TRBJ2-3|13
CALRQGSTDTQYF
>-|TRBV9|TRBJ1-2|13
CASSVDRAYGYTF
>-|TRBV10-2|TRBJ2-7|11
CASSDSYEQYF
>-|TRBV15|TRBJ2-3|15
CATSRGGGLTDTQYF
>-|TRBV28|TRBJ1-6|19
CASSLVGRAELGVNSPLHF
>-|TRBV7-9|TRBJ1-1|13
CASSLEGAGEAFF
>-|TRBV7-2|TRBJ2-4|19
CASSLRGQGGSVAKNIQYF
>-|TRBV6-1|TRBJ1-5|13
CASSAQGDQPQHF
>-|TRBV28|TRBJ2-1|14
CASSLLALGNEQFF
>-|TRBV6-4|TRBJ2-7|13
CASIDRPSYEQYF
>-|TRBV4-2|TRBJ2-5|15
CASSYGIGVGETQYF
>-|TRBV11-3|TRBJ1-1|13
CASSSGPRTEAFF
>-|TRBV5-1|TRBJ2-3|15
CASSLVGTGSDTQYF
>-|TRBV10-3|TRBJ1-1|12
CAISEDDRRAFF
>once|TRBV19|TRBJ1-2|16
CASGMGTHQIQGGYTF
>-|TRBV5-1|TRBJ2-7|14
CASSLAGGMHEQYF
>-|TRBV6-1|TRBJ2-1|13
CASRDRGPNEQFF
>-|TRBV6-5|TRBJ2-2|16
CASSYSRGGSRGELFF
>-|TRBV6-5|TRBJ1-2|12
CASSYEKGGYTF
>few|TRBV5-4|TRBJ2-7|12
CASSLDGYEQYF
>-|TRBV4-1|TRBJ2-2|15
CASSQETRVIGELFF
>-|TRBV5-1|TRBJ1-2|12
CASSLVGYGYTF
>-|TRBV5-1|TRBJ2-1|12
CASSLSHNEQFF
>-|TRBV27|TRBJ1-5|15
CASSLSGMGGQPQHF
>-|TRBV4-2|TRBJ2-1|16
CASSQDRTPRGNEQFF
>-|TRBV29-1|TRBJ2-5|13
CSSRPSGLETQYF
>-|TRBV6-5|TRBJ1-1|13
CASRLTVNTEAFF
>once|TRBV15|TRBJ2-7|17
CATSRDPQGLSSYEQYF
>-|TRBV29-1|TRBJ1-2|13
CSVYHDLLYGYTF
>-|TRBV7-9|TRBJ2-5|15
CASSLGQGPGETQYF
>-|TRBV6-4|TRBJ2-5|13
CASSLTGVETQYF
>-|TRBV5-6|TRBJ1-1|11
CASTIGGRAFF
>few|TRBV7-9|TRBJ2-2|13
CASSLEGTGELFF
>once|TRBV5-6|TRBJ1-1|15
CASSRLPLLNTEAFF
>-|TRBV2|TRBJ2-2|16
CASLTGGASYTGELFF
>once|TRBV10-3|TRBJ2-1|14
CAISELGRGDEQFF
>-|TRBV6-5|TRBJ1-2|13
CASSKDGYYGYTF
>-|TRBV19|TRBJ2-2|15
CASRGGQGEFGELFF
>-|TRBV15|TRBJ2-1|14
CATSRDLRGYEQFF
>-|TRBV5-1|TRBJ1-2|15
CASSLTGQGLYGYTF
>few|TRBV19|TRBJ1-2|12
CASSMEYYGYTF
>once|TRBV9|TRBJ1-3|16
CASSAGAVSSGNTIYF
>-|TRBV6-6|TRBJ2-3|15
CASSYARGAVDTQYF
>-|TRBV18|TRBJ1-3|13
CASSPGTGDTIYF
>-|TRBV7-2|TRBJ2-5|15
CASSPPEGWRETQYF